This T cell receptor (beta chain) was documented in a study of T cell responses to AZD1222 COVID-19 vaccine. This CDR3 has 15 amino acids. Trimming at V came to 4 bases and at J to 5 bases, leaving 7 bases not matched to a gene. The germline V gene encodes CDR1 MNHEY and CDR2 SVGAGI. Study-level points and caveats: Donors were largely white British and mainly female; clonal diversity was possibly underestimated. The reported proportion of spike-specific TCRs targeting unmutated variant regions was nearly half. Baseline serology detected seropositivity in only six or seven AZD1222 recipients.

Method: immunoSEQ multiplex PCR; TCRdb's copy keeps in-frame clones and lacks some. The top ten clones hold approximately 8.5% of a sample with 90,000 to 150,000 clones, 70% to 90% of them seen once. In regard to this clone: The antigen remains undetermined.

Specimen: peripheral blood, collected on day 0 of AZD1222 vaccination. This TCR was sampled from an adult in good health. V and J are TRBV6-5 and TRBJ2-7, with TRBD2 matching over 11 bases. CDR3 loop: CASSWIAGGPDEQYF. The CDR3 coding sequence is TGTGCCAGCAGTTGGATAGCGGGAGGGCCCGACGAGCAGTACTTC.